These 17 T cell receptor beta chains originate from one sample sequenced in a study of blood T cells in healthy people across ages. Alongside a J-beta primer mix, a sample-barcoded 5' primer served in a second PCR lasting roughly 6 to 12 cycles. TCRdb ran MiXCR on the 5' RACE reads and lists one entry per CDR3 protein. This table holds about a million distinct CDR3 sequences, 35% to 40% found once. Sequencing was carried out using blood. These receptors came from a man aged 18 to 30 in good health.

V gene TRBV14 combines with J gene TRBJ2-7; no definite D call. V gave up 5 bases and J gave up 0 bases, with 5 bases separating them. Germline CDR1 and CDR2: SGHDN and FVKESK. The length of the CDR3 is 12 residues. The CDR3 loop reads CASSYYSYEQYF. DNA for the CDR3: TGTGCCAGCAGCTATTACTCCTACGAGCAGTACTTC.

The chain couples TRBV27 to TRBJ1-1; D gene uncertain. V lost 6 bases and J 0 bases, leaving 8 bases between the germline ends. CDR3 length: 13 amino acids. CDR1 is MNHEY, CDR2 SMNVEV, per germline (reference sequence). The CDR3 region has the DNA TGTGCCAGCAGGAAACAGTTGAACACTGAAGCTTTCTTT. Translating gives CASRKQLNTEAFF.

This sequence joins TRBV27 and TRBJ2-5; D call uncertain. The germline CDR1 and CDR2 sequences are MNHEY and SMNVEV (reference sequence). V lost 4 bases and J 9 bases, leaving 15 bases between the germline ends. This CDR3 has 13 amino acids. The DNA for the CDR3 is TGTGCCAGCAGTTCCACCGATCTGTCGGCCCAGTACTTC. Translation gives CASSSTDLSAQYF.

The chain uses TRBV14 and TRBJ2-1, with 12 bases that match TRBD1. The ends lost 3 bases at V and 5 bases at J; junction bases unmatched: 5. Per germline, CDR1 SGHDN and CDR2 FVKESK. CDR3 length: 16 amino acids. The CDR3 protein is CASSHQGQGADNEQFF. As DNA, the CDR3 is TGTGCCAGCAGCCATCAGGGACAGGGGGCCGACAATGAGCAGTTCTTC.

The chain has TRBV24-1 and TRBJ2-4; D not resolved. CDR1 and CDR2 from the germline V gene are KGHDR and SFDVKD. CDR3 length: 12 residues. V was shortened by 6 bases and J by 13 bases, with 15 bases between the two germline ends. The CDR3 DNA is TGTGCCACCAGTTCTGAAGTCGATGAGCAGTACTTC. Residues: CATSSEVDEQYF.

The V gene is TRBV20-1, the J gene TRBJ1-2, with no clear D. Deletions cut 3 bases from V and 1 base from J, with 12 bases between. Germline V gene data show CDR1 as DFQATT and CDR2 as SNEGSKA (reference sequence). The CDR3 covers 14 residues. The CDR3 coding sequence is TGCAGTGCTAGGACACCCCAGCATAACTATGGCTACACCTTC. It specifies CSARTPQHNYGYTF.

This clonotype was observed a handful of times. The rearrangement uses TRBV6-1 and TRBJ2-7; TRBD2 matches at 8 bases. The J call could be wrong; TRBJ2-5 is a better fit for the DNA end. In germline, CDR1 is MNHNS, CDR2 SASEGT. This CDR3 is 15 amino acids long. DNA of the CDR3: TGTGCCAGCACCGGGACTAGGGGAATTTTGGAGACCCAGTACTTC. Amino acid sequence: CASTGTRGILETQYF.

The chain employs TRBV18 and TRBJ2-1; D is possibly TRBD1 (6 bases). The CDR3 is made up of 16 amino acids. CDR1 is KGHSH and CDR2 is LQKENI in the germline V gene. Deletions cut 0 bases from V and 4 bases from J, with 13 bases between. The CDR3: CASSPPGQSTYNEQFF. As DNA, the CDR3 is TGTGCCAGCTCACCACCCGGACAGTCAACTTACAATGAGCAGTTCTTC.

The chain uses TRBV6-2 or TRBV6-3 and TRBJ2-5; the match to TRBD2 covers 8 bases. Matching the DNA end better, TRBJ2-7 makes the J call doubtful. Germline V gene data show CDR1 as MNHEY and CDR2 as SVGEGT. The CDR3 runs 14 residues. The CDR3 spells CASSYSSGTYEQYF. The DNA of the CDR3 is TGTGCCAGCAGTTACTCTAGCGGGACCTACGAGCAGTACTTC.

This clonotype came up a few times. This chain connects TRBV7-9 to TRBJ2-3, with TRBD2 as a possible D gene (7 bases). The CDR3 consists of 14 residues. Germline V gene sequence: CDR1 SEHNR, CDR2 FQNEAQ (reference sequence). V was clipped by 6 bases and J by 5 bases, with 15 bases between them. The CDR3 here is CASRYTGRGDTQYF. CDR3 DNA sequence: TGTGCCAGCAGATACACAGGGAGGGGAGATACGCAGTATTTT.

The chain employs TRBV6-1 and TRBJ2-1; 10 nucleotides align to TRBD2. Germline V gene data show CDR1 as MNHNS and CDR2 as SASEGT. The length of the CDR3 is 16 residues. V dropped 4 bases and J dropped 8; count of bases not matched to a gene: 11. The CDR3, as DNA: TGTGCCAGCAGTGGGGGGACTAGCGTTCCTGGGGATGAGCAGTTCTTC. Protein product: CASSGGTSVPGDEQFF.

This clonotype was recorded a few times. The chain recombines TRBV6-6 with TRBJ2-1; no clear D. Germline CDR1 MNHNY, CDR2 SVGAGI (reference sequence). Trimming cost V 5 bases and J 12 bases, with 11 bases left between them. The CDR3 runs to 11 residues. The CDR3 nucleotides read TGTGCCAGCAGTGATCAATTGGGGCAGTTCTTC. Translated, it gives CASSDQLGQFF.

V is TRBV5-6 and J is TRBJ1-2; 7 nucleotides align to TRBD1. V lost 3 bases and J lost 5; bases outside the gene matches: 13. This CDR3 spans 16 amino acids. The V gene's germline CDR1 is SGHDT and CDR2 YYEEEE. The CDR3 DNA reads as TGTGCCAGCAGCTCCTCCTACTACGGGGACAGTTATGGCTACACCTTC. Translation: CASSSSYYGDSYGYTF.

The chain has TRBV10-3 and TRBJ2-4, with D possibly matching TRBD1 (5 bases). The J call may be faulty, since TRBJ2-7 better matches the DNA end. The CDR3 loop spans 12 amino acids. The germline gives CDR1 ENHRY, CDR2 SYGVKD. The CDR3 here is CAIGVGQYEQYF. CDR3 sequence (DNA): TGTGCCATCGGTGTGGGGCAGTACGAGCAGTACTTC.

This chain uses TRBV6-5 with TRBJ1-4; TRBD1 might be the D (5 bases). Per the germline V gene, CDR1 is MNHEY and CDR2 is SVGAGI. The CDR3 loop spans 15 amino acids. V shed 6 bases and J shed 8 bases, with 19 bases lying between them. The CDR3 spells CASSPTGGREEKLFF. The CDR3 DNA sequence: TGTGCCAGCAGCCCCACCGGGGGGAGGGAAGAAAAACTGTTTTTT.

Turning to this clonotype: As the CDR3 is not closed by the conserved phenylalanine or tryptophan, this likely results from a read error. The V and J genes are TRBV9 and TRBJ1-1; no firm D call. Germline values: CDR1 SGDLS, CDR2 YYNGEE. V lost 4 bases and J 4 bases, leaving 17 bases between the germline ends. The CDR3 spans 15 residues. CDR3 bases: TGTGCCAGCAGCCGTTCAGTCGGCGCGTCCACTGAAGCTTTCCTT. This sequence encodes CASSRSVGASTEAFL.

This clonotype was recorded a few times. The rearrangement joins TRBV25-1 to TRBJ2-3, with 9 bases matching TRBD2. The germline gives CDR1 MGHDK, CDR2 SYGVNS. The CDR3 totals 16 residues. The trim removed 3 bases at V and 4 bases at J, leaving 8 bases unmatched. DNA of the CDR3: TGTGCCAGCAGTGAGGAGAGCGGGGGGCCGCCAGATACGCAGTATTTT. This translates into CASSEESGGPPDTQYF.